A selection of T cell receptor beta chains follows, all from one sample in a study of PD-L1 blockade in urothelial cancer. Sequencing used immunoSEQ multiplex PCR; TCRdb keeps in-frame clones, though not all of them. The table lists roughly 130,000 clones, 70% to 85% of them singletons. The sample here was PBMCs, taken around atezolizumab (anti-PD-L1) treatment. The source is a man over 45 with urothelial cancer. Each CDR3 is given with its conserved first and last residue. D genes are given only for firm matches. Expanded clones get a size class; other rows say once, few or many, or leave the size out.

>TRBD2|TRBJ2-7|.|TRBV7-2
TGTGCCAGCAGCCTTAGGGCCCTAGCGGGAAGCTACGAGCAGTACTTC
CASSLRALAGSYEQYF
>.|TRBJ2-3|.|TRBV7-3
TGTGCCAGCAGCCCAGGGGACCTTTCTAGCACAGATACGCAGTATTTT
CASSPGDLSSTDTQYF
>.|TRBJ2-3|.|TRBV18
TGTGCCAGTTCGGTCGCGGGCACAGATACGCAGTATTTT
CASSVAGTDTQYF
>.|TRBJ2-2|few|TRBV9
TGTGCCAGCAGCGTGGGGCCCCCGAACACCGGGGAGCTGTTTTTT
CASSVGPPNTGELFF
>.|TRBJ2-2|.|TRBV25-1
TGTGCCAGCAGCCACCCGCCGGGTGGATACACCGGGGAGCTGTTTTTT
CASSHPPGGYTGELFF
>.|TRBJ1-2|.|TRBV5-1
TGCGCCAGCAGCTTGGGAGGGACACAATCCTATGGCTACACCTTC
CASSLGGTQSYGYTF
>.|TRBJ1-5|.|TRBV6-6
TGTGCCAGCAGGGGGGAGGGTTATGAGGGACAGCCCCAGCATTTT
CASRGEGYEGQPQHF
>TRBD1|TRBJ2-7|.|TRBV6-1
TGTGCCAGCAGTACCGTGGGGACAGGGTTTCCCGAGCAGTACTTC
CASSTVGTGFPEQYF
>TRBD2|TRBJ2-1|once|TRBV18
TGTGCCAGCTCACCCCGGACTAGGGAGGATGAGCAGTTCTTC
CASSPRTREDEQFF
>.|TRBJ2-7|.|TRBV25-1
TGTGCCAGCAGTGGTCCGCGGCGGTTCCCCTACGAGCAGTACTTC
CASSGPRRFPYEQYF
>.|TRBJ2-1|.|TRBV6-6
TGTGCCAGCAGTTACCAAAACTTGATCTTCTACAATGAGCAGTTCTTC
CASSYQNLIFYNEQFF